These T cell receptor beta chains were read from a single sample in a study of blood T cell repertoires in COVID-19. Sequencing used immunoSEQ multiplex PCR; TCRdb keeps in-frame clones, though not all of them. In the table there are roughly 140,000 clones, around nine tenths of which are singletons. The sample taken for sequencing was peripheral blood. All receptors come from a human donor in a cohort sampled during active COVID-19. Both conserved end residues are part of each CDR3. D genes are given only for firm matches. Some rows have no size entry. The others give once, few or many, or a class for an expanded clone.

>TRBJ2-6|NA|TRBD1|18|TRBV4-3
TGCGCATGCTGCCGCCGGGACAGGGACTATTCTGGGGCCAACGTCCTGACTTTC
CACCRRDRDYSGANVLTF
>TRBJ2-7|NA|TRBD1|16|TRBV6-2/TRBV6-3
TGTGCCAGCAGTTACCGAATTTCGGGACAGGGCTACGAGCAGTACTTC
CASSYRISGQGYEQYF
>TRBJ2-1|NA|NA|16|TRBV11-1
TGTGCCAGCAGCTTAGACGGACTACTCCACTATAGCGAGCAGTTCTTC
CASSLDGLLHYSEQFF
>TRBJ2-7|few|NA|12|TRBV5-4
TGTGCCAGCAGCTTCCAGGGGTACGAGCAGTACTTC
CASSFQGYEQYF
>TRBJ1-6|NA|NA|16|TRBV14
TGTGCCAGCAGCCAAGAAAAGGCGAGGGCGAGGGCACCCCTCCACTTT
CASSQEKARARAPLHF
>TRBJ2-3|NA|TRBD2|16|TRBV10-3
TGTGCCATCAGTGGTTCCGGGGGGACTAGCACAGATACGCAGTATTTT
CAISGSGGTSTDTQYF
>TRBJ2-3|NA|TRBD1|15|TRBV7-6
TGTGCCAGCAGCAGGACAGGGGGCTTTACAGATACGCAGTATTTT
CASSRTGGFTDTQYF
>TRBJ2-3|NA|NA|12|TRBV11-2
TGTGCCAGCAGCCCCTCCACAGATACGCAGTATTTT
CASSPSTDTQYF
>TRBJ2-1|NA|TRBD1|14|TRBV19
TGTGCCAGTAAGGGGACAGGGTATCGGCATGAGCAGTTCTTC
CASKGTGYRHEQFF
>TRBJ2-7|NA|NA|13|TRBV28
TGTGCCAGCAGTTTGGCGGGATTGTTCGAGCAGTACTTC
CASSLAGLFEQYF
>TRBJ2-3|NA|NA|14|TRBV19
TGTGCCAGTAGTATAGCGGGACACACAGATACGCAGTATTTT
CASSIAGHTDTQYF
>TRBJ1-5|once|NA|15|TRBV5-1
TGCGCCAGCAGCTGGACCACAGGGACCAATCAGCCCCAGCATTTT
CASSWTTGTNQPQHF